The T cell receptor beta chain described here comes from a study of beta chain features in type 1 diabetes. Whole-study results and caveats: A greater similarity of naive, central memory and Treg TCRB repertoires was seen among patients than among healthy donors. People with Type 1 diabetes carried modestly yet significantly shorter TCRB CDR3s in all four CD4+ subsets.

V was pared by 0 bases and J by 0 bases, with 10 bases between. The CDR3 is 16 amino acids. Germline assignment: CDR1 SGHDT and CDR2 YYEEEE. The investigators reverse transcribed all of the isolated RNA, so they sequenced expressed TCRB transcripts. An average of approximately 3.6 million reads was obtained for naive, central memory and regulatory T cell samples. Some clones are missing from TCRdb's copy, which holds only in-frame ones; the method was immunoSEQ multiplex PCR. Among 250,000 to 300,000 clones listed, around 24% were seen once. This clone was seen a handful of times. Its antigen remains unknown. The single heparinised draw taken from each donor contained approximately 120 mL of blood on average. Purity above 98% was achieved in all sorted populations.

The material sequenced was naive CD4+ T cells from blood. This clonotype originated in a woman aged 30 to 39 with type 1 diabetes. The genes are TRBV5-6 and TRBJ2-1; weak D call: TRBD2 (5 bases). CDR3 nucleotide sequence: TGTGCCAGCAGCTTGGTAGGGAGTAGCTCCTACAATGAGCAGTTCTTC. This sequence encodes CASSLVGSSSYNEQFF.